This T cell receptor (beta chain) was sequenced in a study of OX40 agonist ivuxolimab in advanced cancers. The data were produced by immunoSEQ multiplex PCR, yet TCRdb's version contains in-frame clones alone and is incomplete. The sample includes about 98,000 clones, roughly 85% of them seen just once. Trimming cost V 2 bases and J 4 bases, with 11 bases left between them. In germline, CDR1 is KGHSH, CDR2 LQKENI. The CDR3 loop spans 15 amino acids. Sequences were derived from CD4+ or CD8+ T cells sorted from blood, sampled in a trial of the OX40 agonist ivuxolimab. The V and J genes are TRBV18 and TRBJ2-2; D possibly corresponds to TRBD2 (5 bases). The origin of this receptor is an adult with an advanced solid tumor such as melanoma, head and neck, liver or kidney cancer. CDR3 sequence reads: CASSPRTPGTGELFF. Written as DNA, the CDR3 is TGTGCCAGCTCACCAAGGACTCCGGGCACCGGGGAGCTGTTTTTT.